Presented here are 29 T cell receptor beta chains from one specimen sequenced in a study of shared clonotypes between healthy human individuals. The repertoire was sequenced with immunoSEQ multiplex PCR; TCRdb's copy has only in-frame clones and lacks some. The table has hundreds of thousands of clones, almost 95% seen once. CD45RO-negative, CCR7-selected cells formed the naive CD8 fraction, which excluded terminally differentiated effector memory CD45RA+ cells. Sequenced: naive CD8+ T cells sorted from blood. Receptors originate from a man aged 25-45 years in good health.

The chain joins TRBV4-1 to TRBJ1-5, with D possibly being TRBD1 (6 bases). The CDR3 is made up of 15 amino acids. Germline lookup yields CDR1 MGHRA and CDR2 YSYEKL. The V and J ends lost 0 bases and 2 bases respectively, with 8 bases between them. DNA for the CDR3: TGCGCCAGCAGCCAAGAGGACAGCGGCAATCAGCCCCAGCATTTT. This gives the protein CASSQEDSGNQPQHF.

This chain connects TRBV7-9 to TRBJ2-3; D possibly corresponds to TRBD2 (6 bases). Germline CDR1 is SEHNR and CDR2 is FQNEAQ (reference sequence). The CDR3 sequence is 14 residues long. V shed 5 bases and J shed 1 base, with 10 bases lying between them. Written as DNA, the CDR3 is TGTGCCAGCAGCCTTTCTAGCGGCACAGATACGCAGTATTTT. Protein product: CASSLSSGTDTQYF.

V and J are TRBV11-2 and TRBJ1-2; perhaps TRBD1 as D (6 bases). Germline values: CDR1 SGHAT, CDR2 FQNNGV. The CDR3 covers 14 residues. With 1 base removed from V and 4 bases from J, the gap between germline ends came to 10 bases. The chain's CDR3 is CASSLVGQFYGYTF. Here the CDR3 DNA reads TGTGCCAGCAGCTTAGTCGGACAGTTCTATGGCTACACCTTC.

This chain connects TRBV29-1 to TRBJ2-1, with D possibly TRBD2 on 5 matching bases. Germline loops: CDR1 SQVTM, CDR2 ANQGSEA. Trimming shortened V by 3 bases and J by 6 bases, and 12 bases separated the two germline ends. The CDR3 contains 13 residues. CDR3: CSVEVASVNEQFF. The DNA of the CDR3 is TGCAGCGTTGAGGTAGCGAGTGTCAATGAGCAGTTCTTC.

CDR3 sequence (DNA): TGTGCCAGCAGCCAAGATCCGGGGGTGATGAACACTGAAGCTTTCTTT. Protein sequence: CASSQDPGVMNTEAFF. This chain joins TRBV14 and TRBJ1-1, with D possibly TRBD1 on 5 matching bases. The V end was cut by 0 bases, the J end by 0 bases, with 11 bases between. Germline CDR1 and CDR2: SGHDN and FVKESK. The CDR3 is made up of 16 amino acids.

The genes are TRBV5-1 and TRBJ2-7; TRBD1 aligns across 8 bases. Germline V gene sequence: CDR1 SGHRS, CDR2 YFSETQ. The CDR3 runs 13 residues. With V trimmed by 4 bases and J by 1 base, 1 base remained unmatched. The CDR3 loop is CASSRTGSYEQYF. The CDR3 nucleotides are TGCGCCAGCAGCCGGACAGGGTCCTACGAGCAGTACTTC.

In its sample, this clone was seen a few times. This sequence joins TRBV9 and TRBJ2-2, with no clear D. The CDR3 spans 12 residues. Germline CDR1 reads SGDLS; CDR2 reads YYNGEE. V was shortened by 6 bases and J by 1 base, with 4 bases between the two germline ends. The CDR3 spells CASMKNTGELFF. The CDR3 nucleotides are TGTGCCAGCATGAAGAACACCGGGGAGCTGTTTTTT.

The CDR3 loop reads CASSQDGPLGYTF. The CDR3 bases are TGCGCCAGCAGCCAAGATGGGCCGTTGGGCTACACCTTC. The chain links TRBV4-1 to TRBJ1-2; no reliable D call. The CDR3 extends over 13 amino acids. The ends were cut back, 0 bases at V and 8 bases at J, with 10 bases in the middle. Germline V CDR1 and CDR2: MGHRA, YSYEKL.

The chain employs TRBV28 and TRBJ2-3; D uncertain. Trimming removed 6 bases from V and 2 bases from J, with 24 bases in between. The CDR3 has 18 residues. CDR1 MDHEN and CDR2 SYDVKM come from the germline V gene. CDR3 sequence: CASRSRTLRKPDTDTQYF. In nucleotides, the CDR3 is TGTGCCAGCAGATCTCGGACCCTACGAAAACCAGACACAGATACGCAGTATTTT. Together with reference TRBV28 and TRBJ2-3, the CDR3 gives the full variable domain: DVKVTQSSRYLVKRTGEKVFLECVQDMDHENMFWYRQDPGLGLRLIYFSYDVKMKEKGDIPEGYSVSREKKERFSLILESASTNQTSMYLCASRSRTLRKPDTDTQYFGPGTRLTVL.

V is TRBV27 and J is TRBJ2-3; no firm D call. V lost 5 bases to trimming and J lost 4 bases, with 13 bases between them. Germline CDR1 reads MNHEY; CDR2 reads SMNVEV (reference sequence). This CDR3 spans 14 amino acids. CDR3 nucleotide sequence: TGTGCCAGCAGTCAAGTAGGTTTGGCAGATACGCAGTATTTT. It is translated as CASSQVGLADTQYF.

This chain's CDR3 is CASRSSGNNEQFF. DNA for the CDR3: TGTGCCAGCAGGTCTAGCGGTAACAATGAGCAGTTCTTC. The genes are TRBV14 and TRBJ2-1; 7 nucleotides match TRBD2. This CDR3 has 13 residues. Germline V gives CDR1 SGHDN, CDR2 FVKESK. The J segment lost 5 bases and the V segment lost 6 bases, leaving 4 bases of the junction unmatched.

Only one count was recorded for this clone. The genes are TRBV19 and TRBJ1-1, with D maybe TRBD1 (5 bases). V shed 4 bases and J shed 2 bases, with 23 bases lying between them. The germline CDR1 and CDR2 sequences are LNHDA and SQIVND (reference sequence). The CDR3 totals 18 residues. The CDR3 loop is CASSNLGAGMEINTEAFF. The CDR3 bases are TGTGCCAGTAGTAACCTAGGGGCAGGTATGGAGATTAACACTGAAGCTTTCTTT.

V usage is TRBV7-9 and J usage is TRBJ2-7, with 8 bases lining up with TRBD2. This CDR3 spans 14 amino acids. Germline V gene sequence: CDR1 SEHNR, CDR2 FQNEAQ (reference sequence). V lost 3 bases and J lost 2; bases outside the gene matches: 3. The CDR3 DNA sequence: TGTGCCAGCAGCTTTAGCGGGGCCGCCTACGAGCAGTACTTC. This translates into CASSFSGAAYEQYF. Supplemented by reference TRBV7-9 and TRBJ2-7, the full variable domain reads DTGVSQNPRHKITKRGQNVTFRCDPISEHNRLYWYRQTLGQGPEFLTYFQNEAQLEKSRLLSDRFSAERPKGSFSTLEIQRTEQGDSAMYLCASSFSGAAYEQYFGPGTRLTVT.

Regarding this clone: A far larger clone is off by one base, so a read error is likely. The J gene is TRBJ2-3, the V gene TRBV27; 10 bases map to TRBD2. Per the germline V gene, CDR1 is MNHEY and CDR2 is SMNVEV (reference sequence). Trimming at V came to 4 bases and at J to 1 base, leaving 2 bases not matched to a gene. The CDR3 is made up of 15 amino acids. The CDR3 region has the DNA TGTGCCAGCAGTTACGGGACTAGCGGCACAGATACGCAGTATTTT. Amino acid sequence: CASSYGTSGTDTQYF.

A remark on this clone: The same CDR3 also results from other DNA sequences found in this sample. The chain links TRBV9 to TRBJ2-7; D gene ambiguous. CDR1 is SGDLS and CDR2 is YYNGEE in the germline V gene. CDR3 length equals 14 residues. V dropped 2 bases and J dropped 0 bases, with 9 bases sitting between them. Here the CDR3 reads CASSVGSGSYEQYF. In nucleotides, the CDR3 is TGTGCCAGCAGCGTGGGGTCGGGCTCCTACGAGCAGTACTTC.

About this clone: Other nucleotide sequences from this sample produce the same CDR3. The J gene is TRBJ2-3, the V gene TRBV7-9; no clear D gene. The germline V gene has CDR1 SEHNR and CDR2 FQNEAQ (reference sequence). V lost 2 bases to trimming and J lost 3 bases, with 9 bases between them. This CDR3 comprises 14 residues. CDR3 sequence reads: CASSLLAVTDTQYF. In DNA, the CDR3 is TGTGCCAGCAGCTTATTAGCAGTTACAGATACGCAGTATTTT.

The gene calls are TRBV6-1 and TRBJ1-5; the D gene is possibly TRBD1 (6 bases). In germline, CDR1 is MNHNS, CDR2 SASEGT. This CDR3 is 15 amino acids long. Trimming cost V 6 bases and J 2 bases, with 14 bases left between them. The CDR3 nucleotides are TGTGCCAGCAGCTGGGACACCCGAGGCAATCAGCCCCAGCATTTT. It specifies CASSWDTRGNQPQHF.

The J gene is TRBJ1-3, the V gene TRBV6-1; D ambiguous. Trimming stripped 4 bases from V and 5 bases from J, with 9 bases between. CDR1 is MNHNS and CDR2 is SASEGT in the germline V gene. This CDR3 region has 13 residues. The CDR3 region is CASSGPSRNTIYF. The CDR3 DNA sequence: TGTGCCAGCAGTGGCCCTAGCCGAAACACCATATATTTT.

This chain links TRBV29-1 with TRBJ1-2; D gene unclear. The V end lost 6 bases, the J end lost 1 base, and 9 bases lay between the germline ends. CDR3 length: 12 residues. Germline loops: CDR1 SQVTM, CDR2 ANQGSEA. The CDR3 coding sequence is TGCAGCGTCGCCAGAGATAACTATGGCTACACCTTC. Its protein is CSVARDNYGYTF.

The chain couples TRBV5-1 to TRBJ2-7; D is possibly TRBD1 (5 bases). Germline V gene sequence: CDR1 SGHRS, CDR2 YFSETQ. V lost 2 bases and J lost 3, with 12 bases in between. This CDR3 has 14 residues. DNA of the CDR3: TGCGCCAGCAGCTTTCAGGGTACGGGCTACGAGCAGTACTTC. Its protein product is CASSFQGTGYEQYF.

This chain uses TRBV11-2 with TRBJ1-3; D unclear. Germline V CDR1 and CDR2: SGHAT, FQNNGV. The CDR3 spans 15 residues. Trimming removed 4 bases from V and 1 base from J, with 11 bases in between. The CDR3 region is CASSYAGRSGNTIYF. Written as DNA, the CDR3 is TGTGCCAGCAGCTACGCAGGAAGATCTGGAAACACCATATATTTT.

CDR3 coding DNA: TGTGCCAGCAGTTCCGGTGGATTTTTCTCCTACGAGCAGTACTTC. Amino acids: CASSSGGFFSYEQYF. This sequence joins TRBV27 and TRBJ2-7; D is unclear. V lost 4 bases, J lost 0 bases, and 13 bases lay in between. The CDR3 is 15 amino acids. Germline V gives CDR1 MNHEY, CDR2 SMNVEV (reference sequence).

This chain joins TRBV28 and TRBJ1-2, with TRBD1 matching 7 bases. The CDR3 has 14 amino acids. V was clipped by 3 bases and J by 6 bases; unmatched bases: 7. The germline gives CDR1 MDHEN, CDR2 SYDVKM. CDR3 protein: CASSFPRGLDGYTF. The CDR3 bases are TGTGCCAGCAGTTTTCCGAGGGGGCTTGATGGCTACACCTTC.

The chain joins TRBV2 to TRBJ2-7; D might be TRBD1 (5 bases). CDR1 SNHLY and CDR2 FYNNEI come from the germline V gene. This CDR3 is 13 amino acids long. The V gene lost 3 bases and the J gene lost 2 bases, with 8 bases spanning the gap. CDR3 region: CASSDLTAYEQYF. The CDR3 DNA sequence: TGTGCCAGCAGTGATTTGACAGCCTACGAGCAGTACTTC.

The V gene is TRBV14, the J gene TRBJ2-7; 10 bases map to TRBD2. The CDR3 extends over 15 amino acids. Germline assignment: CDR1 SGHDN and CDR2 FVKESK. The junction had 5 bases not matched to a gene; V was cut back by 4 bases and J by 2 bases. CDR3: CASSRTSGVTYEQYF. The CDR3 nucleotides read TGTGCCAGCAGCCGTACTAGCGGGGTTACCTACGAGCAGTACTTC. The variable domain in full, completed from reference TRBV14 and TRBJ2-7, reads EAGVTQFPSHSVIEKGQTVTLRCDPISGHDNLYWYRRVMGKEIKFLLHFVKESKQDESGMPNNRFLAERTGGTYSTLKVQPAELEDSGVYFCASSRTSGVTYEQYFGPGTRLTVT.

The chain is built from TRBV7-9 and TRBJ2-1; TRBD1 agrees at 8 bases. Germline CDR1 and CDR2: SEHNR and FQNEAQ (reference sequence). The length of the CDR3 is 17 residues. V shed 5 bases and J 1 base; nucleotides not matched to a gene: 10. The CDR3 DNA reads TGTGCCAGCAGCCCGCCTGCGGGACAGGCTTCCTACAATGAGCAGTTCTTC. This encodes CASSPPAGQASYNEQFF. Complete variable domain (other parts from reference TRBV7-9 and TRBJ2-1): DTGVSQNPRHKITKRGQNVTFRCDPISEHNRLYWYRQTLGQGPEFLTYFQNEAQLEKSRLLSDRFSAERPKGSFSTLEIQRTEQGDSAMYLCASSPPAGQASYNEQFFGPGTRLTVL.

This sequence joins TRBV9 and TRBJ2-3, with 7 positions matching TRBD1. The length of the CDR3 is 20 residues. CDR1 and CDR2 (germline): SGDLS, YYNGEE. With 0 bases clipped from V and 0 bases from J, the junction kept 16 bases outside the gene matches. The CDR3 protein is CASSVDGWVTGLTSTDTQYF. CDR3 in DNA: TGTGCCAGCAGCGTAGACGGGTGGGTGACAGGGCTCACTAGCACAGATACGCAGTATTTT.

DNA for the CDR3: TGTGCCACCAGCAGAACTAGGGACTCCTACAATGAGCAGTTCTTC. The encoded protein is CATSRTRDSYNEQFF. This chain links TRBV15 with TRBJ2-1; maybe TRBD2 (5 bases). CDR3 length: 15 amino acids. From germline, CDR1 is LNHNV and CDR2 YYDKDF (reference sequence). V was cut by 2 bases and J by 0 bases, with 8 bases left in between. The full variable domain, rest sourced from reference TRBV15 and TRBJ2-1, is DAMVIQNPRYQVTQFGKPVTLSCSQTLNHNVMYWYQQKSSQAPKLLFHYYDKDFNNEADTPDNFQSRRPNTSFCFLDIRSPGLGDTAMYLCATSRTRDSYNEQFFGPGTRLTVL.

The CDR3 nucleotides read TGTGCCAGCAGAAGTGTACCGGGCGAGCAGTACTTC. Amino acids: CASRSVPGEQYF. V and J are TRBV7-9 and TRBJ2-7; no clear D. The V gene's germline CDR1 is SEHNR and CDR2 FQNEAQ (reference sequence). The V end was cut by 6 bases, the J end by 6 bases, with 12 bases between. CDR3 size: 12 residues.